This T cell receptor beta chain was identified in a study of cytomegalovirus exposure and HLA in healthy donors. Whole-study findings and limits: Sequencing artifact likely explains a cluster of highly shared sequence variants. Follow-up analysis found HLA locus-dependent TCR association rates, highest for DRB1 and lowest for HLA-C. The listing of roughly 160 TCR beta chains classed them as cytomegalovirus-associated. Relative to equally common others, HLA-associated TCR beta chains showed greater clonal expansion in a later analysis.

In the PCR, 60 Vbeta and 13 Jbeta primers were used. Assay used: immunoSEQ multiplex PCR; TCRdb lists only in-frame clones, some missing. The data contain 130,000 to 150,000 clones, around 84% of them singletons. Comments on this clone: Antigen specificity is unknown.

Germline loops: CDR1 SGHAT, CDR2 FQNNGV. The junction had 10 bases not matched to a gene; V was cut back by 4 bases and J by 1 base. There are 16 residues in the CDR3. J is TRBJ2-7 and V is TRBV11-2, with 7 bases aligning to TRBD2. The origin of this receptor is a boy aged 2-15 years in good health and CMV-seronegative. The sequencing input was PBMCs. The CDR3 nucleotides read TGTGCCAGCAGCTGGGAGGGGTCAGGACTTTCCTACGAGCAGTACTTC. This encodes CASSWEGSGLSYEQYF.